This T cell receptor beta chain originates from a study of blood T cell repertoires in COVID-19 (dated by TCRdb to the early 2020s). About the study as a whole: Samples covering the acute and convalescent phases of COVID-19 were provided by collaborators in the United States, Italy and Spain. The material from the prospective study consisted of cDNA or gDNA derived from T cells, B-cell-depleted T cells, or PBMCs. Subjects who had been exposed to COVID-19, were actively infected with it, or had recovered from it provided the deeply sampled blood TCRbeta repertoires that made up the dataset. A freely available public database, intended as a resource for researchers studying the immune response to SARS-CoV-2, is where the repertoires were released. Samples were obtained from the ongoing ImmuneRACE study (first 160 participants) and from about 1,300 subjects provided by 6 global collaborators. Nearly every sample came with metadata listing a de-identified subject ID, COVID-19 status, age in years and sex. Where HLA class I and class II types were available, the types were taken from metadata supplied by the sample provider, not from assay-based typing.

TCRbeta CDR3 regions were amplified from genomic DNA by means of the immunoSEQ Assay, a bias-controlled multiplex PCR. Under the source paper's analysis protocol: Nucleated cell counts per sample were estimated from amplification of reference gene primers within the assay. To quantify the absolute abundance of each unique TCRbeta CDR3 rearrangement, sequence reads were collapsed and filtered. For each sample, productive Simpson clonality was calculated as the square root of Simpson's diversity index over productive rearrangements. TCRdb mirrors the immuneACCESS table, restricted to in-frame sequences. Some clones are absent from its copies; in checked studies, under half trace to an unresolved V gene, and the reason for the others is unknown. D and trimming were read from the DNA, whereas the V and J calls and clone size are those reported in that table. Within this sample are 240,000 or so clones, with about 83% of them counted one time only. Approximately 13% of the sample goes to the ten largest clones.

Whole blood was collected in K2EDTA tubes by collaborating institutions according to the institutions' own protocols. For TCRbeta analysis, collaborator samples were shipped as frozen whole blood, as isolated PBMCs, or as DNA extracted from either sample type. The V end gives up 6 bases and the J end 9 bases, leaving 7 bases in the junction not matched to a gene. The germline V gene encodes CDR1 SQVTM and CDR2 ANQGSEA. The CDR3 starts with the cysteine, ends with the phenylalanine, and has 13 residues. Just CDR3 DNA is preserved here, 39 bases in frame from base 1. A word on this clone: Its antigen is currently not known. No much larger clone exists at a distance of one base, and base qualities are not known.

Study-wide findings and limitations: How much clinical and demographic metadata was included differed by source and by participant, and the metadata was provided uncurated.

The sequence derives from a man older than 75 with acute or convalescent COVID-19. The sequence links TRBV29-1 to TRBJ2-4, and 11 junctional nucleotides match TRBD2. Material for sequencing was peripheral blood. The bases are TGCAGCGTGACGACTAGCGGGAAGGGCATTCAGTACTTC. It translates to CSVTTSGKGIQYF.